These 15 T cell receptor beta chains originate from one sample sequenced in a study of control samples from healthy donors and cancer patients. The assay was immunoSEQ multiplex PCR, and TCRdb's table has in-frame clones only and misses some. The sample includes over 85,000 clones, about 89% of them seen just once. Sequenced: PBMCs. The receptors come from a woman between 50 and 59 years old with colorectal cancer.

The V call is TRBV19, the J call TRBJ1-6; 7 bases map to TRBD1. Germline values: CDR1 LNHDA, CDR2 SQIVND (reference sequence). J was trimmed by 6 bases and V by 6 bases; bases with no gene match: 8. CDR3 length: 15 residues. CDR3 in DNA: TGTGCCAGTAGCTCGACAGGGTTGAGTAATTCACCCCTCCACTTT. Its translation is CASSSTGLSNSPLHF.

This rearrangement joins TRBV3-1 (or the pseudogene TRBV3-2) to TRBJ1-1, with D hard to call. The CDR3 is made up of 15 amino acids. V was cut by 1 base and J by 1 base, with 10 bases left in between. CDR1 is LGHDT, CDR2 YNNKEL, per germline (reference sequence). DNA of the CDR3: TGTGCCAGCAGCCAAGGTTGGGGAGGGAACACTGAAGCTTTCTTT. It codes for CASSQGWGGNTEAFF.

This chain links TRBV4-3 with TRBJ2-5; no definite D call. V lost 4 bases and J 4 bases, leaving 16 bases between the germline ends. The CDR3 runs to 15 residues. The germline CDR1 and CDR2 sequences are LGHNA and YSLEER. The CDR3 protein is CASSLNIDLPETQYF. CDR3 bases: TGCGCCAGCAGCCTAAATATAGACCTTCCAGAGACCCAGTACTTC.

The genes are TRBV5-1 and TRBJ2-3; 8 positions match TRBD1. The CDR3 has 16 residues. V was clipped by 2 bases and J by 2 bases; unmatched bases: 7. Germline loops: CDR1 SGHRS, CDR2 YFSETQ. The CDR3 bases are TGCGCCAGCAGCTTTGGGGCAGGGGGCCACACAGATACGCAGTATTTT. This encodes CASSFGAGGHTDTQYF.

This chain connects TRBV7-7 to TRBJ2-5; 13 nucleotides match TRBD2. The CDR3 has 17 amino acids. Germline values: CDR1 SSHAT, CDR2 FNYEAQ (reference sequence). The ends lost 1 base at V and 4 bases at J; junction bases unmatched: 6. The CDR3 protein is CASSLGGLAGARETQYF. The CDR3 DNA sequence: TGTGCCAGCAGCTTAGGAGGACTAGCGGGGGCCCGAGAGACCCAGTACTTC.

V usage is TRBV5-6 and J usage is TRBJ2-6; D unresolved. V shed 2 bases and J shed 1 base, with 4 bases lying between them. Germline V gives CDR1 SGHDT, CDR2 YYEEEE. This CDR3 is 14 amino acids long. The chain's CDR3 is CASSLLSGANVLTF. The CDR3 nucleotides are TGTGCCAGCAGCTTACTGTCTGGGGCCAACGTCCTGACTTTC.

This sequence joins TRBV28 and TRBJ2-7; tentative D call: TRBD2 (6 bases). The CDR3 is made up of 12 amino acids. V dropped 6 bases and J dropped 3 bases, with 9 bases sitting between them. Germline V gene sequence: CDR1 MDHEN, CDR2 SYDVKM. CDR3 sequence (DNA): TGTGCCAGCAGCCTTAGCGGCTACGAGCAGTACGTC. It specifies CASSLSGYEQYV.

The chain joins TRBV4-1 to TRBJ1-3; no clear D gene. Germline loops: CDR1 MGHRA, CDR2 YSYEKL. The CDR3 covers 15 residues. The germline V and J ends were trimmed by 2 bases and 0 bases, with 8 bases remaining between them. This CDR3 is CASSQSTFSGNTIYF. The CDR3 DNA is TGCGCCAGCAGCCAATCGACGTTCTCTGGAAACACCATATATTTT.

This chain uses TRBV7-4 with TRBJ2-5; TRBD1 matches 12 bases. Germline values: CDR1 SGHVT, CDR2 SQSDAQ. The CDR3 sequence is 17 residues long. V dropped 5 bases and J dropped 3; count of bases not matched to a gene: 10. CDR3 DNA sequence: TGTGCCAGCAGCGAATTCCGGGACAGGGGGCCGGAAGAGACCCAGTACTTC. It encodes CASSEFRDRGPEETQYF.

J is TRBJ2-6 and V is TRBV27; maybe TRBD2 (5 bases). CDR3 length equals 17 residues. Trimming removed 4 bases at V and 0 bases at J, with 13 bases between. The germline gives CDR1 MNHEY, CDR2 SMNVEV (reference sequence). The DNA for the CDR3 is TGTGCCAGCAGTTCTCTCGGACTGCTCTCTGGGGCCAACGTCCTGACTTTC. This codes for CASSSLGLLSGANVLTF. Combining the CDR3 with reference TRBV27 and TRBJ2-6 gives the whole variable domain EAQVTQNPRYLITVTGKKLTVTCSQNMNHEYMSWYRQDPGLGLRQIYYSMNVEVTDKGDVPEGYKVSRKEKRNFPLILESPSPNQTSLYFCASSSLGLLSGANVLTFGAGSRLTVL.

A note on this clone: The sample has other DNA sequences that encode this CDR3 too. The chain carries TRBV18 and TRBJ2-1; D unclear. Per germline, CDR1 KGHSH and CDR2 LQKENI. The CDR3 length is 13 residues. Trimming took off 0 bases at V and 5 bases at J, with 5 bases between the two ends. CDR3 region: CASSPPGDNEQFF. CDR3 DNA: TGTGCCAGCTCACCACCGGGTGACAATGAGCAGTTCTTC.

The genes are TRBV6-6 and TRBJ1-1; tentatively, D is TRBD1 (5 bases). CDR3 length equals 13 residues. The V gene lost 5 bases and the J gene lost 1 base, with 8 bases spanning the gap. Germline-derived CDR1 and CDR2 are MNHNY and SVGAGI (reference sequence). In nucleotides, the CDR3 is TGTGCCAGCAGTCCAGGGACGAACACTGAAGCTTTCTTT. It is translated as CASSPGTNTEAFF.

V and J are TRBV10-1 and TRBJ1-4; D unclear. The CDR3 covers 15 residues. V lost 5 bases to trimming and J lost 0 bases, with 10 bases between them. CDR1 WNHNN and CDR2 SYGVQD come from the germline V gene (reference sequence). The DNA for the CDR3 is TGCGCCAGCAGTCCGGAGATTGCAACTAATGAAAAACTGTTTTTT. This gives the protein CASSPEIATNEKLFF.

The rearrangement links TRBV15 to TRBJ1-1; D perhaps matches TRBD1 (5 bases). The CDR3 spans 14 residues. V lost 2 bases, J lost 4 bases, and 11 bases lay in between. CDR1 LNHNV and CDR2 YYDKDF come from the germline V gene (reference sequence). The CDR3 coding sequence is TGTGCCACCAGCAGACCATCGGACATCACTGAAGCTTTCTTT. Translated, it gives CATSRPSDITEAFF.

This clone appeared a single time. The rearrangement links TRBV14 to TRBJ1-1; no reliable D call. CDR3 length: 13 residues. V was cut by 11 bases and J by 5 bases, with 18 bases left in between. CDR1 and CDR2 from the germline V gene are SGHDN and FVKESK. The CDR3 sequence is CASKMGKGTEAFF. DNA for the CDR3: TGTGCCTCTAAGATGGGCAAGGGAACTGAAGCTTTCTTT.